These 9 T cell receptor beta chains originate from one sample sequenced in a study of Graves' ophthalmopathy and Graves' hyperthyroidism. RNA served as the template for amplifying TCR beta CDR3 regions. The first-round RT-PCR employed HTBI primers together with the Qiagen OneStep RT-PCR kit. A multiplex PCR was then performed as the second round. MiXCR, run by TCRdb on the multiplex PCR reads, gives a single entry per CDR3 protein. The table has 650,000 to 800,000 distinct CDR3 sequences, roughly 41% seen once; the top ten hold around 3.3%. Sequencing was performed on peripheral blood. These receptor sequences come from an adult man with Graves' ophthalmopathy.

This clonotype was seen many times. The chain carries TRBV4-3 and TRBJ1-2; no firm D call. This CDR3 contains 15 residues. Trimming left V 0 bases short and J 4 bases short, with 12 bases between. Germline V gives CDR1 LGHNA, CDR2 YSLEER. CDR3 protein: CASSQDAGPAYGYTF. CDR3 DNA: TGCGCCAGCAGCCAAGACGCAGGCCCGGCCTATGGCTACACCTTC.

The V gene is TRBV7-9, the J gene TRBJ2-6; D is unclear. CDR1 and CDR2 from the germline V gene are SEHNR and FQNEAQ (reference sequence). The CDR3 length is 18 residues. Trimming took off 1 base at V and 2 bases at J, with 15 bases between the two ends. As DNA, the CDR3 is TGTGCCAGCAGCTTAGATTCCGCCTCCCTTACTGGGGCCAACGTCCTGACTTTC. Translated: CASSLDSASLTGANVLTF.

In its sample, this clonotype was seen a few times. The rearrangement uses TRBV13 and TRBJ1-1, with 9 positions matching TRBD1. The J segment lost 6 bases and the V segment lost 6 bases, leaving 11 bases of the junction unmatched. Germline CDR1 PRHDT, CDR2 FYEKMQ (reference sequence). The CDR3 covers 15 residues. In DNA form, the CDR3 reads TGTGCCAGCAGTTCTCAACAGGGGGCATCGGCTGAAGCTTTCTTT. This codes for CASSSQQGASAEAFF.

J is TRBJ1-2 and V is TRBV29-1; D unresolved. The CDR3 is 10 residues long. CDR1 is SQVTM and CDR2 is ANQGSEA in the germline V gene. Trimming shortened V by 6 bases and J by 6 bases, and 8 bases separated the two germline ends. The CDR3 DNA is TGCAGCGTAGCAATGGATGGCTACACCTTC. Protein: CSVAMDGYTF.

This clonotype showed up just a few times. The chain joins TRBV20-1 to TRBJ2-2; 7 bases match TRBD2. This CDR3 spans 17 amino acids. Trimming at V came to 0 bases and at J to 0 bases, leaving 7 bases not matched to a gene. The V gene's germline CDR1 is DFQATT and CDR2 SNEGSKA (reference sequence). This CDR3 reads CSARDRASGPNTGELFF. The CDR3, as DNA: TGCAGTGCTAGAGATCGGGCTAGCGGACCGAACACCGGGGAGCTGTTTTTT.

This clonotype has a count of ten or more. The V and J genes are TRBV5-4 and TRBJ1-2; D possibly corresponds to TRBD1 (5 bases). Germline CDR1 is SGHNT and CDR2 is YYREEE (reference sequence). Trimming removed 0 bases at V and 4 bases at J, with 10 bases between. The CDR3 totals 14 residues. The CDR3 spells CASSLGEGLYGYTF. As DNA, the CDR3 is TGTGCCAGCAGCTTGGGGGAGGGACTCTATGGCTACACCTTC.

This chain joins TRBV29-1 and TRBJ2-6, with D tentatively TRBD1 or TRBD2 (5 bases each). CDR1 and CDR2 from the germline V gene are SQVTM and ANQGSEA. The CDR3 totals 16 residues. The V end was cut by 5 bases, the J end by 0 bases, with 14 bases between. CDR3 sequence reads: CSVTLPGGSGANVLTF. In DNA form, the CDR3 reads TGCAGCGTTACCTTGCCTGGGGGCTCTGGGGCCAACGTCCTGACTTTC.

The table lists this clonotype with many counts. This sequence joins TRBV7-8 and TRBJ1-2; 7 bases are shared with TRBD1. Trimming took 4 bases from V and 0 from J; bases not matched to a gene: 8. The CDR3 length is 16 residues. Germline CDR1 reads SGHVS; CDR2 reads FQNEAQ. The CDR3 DNA sequence: TGTGCCAGCAGCTCCTACCGGGACAGAGCTAACTATGGCTACACCTTC. This codes for CASSSYRDRANYGYTF. The full variable domain, completed using reference TRBV7-8 and TRBJ1-2, is GAGVSQSPRYKVAKRGQDVALRCDPISGHVSLFWYQQALGQGPEFLTYFQNEAQLDKSGLPSDRFFAERPEGSVSTLKIQRTQQEDSAVYLCASSSYRDRANYGYTFGSGTRLTVV.

The genes are TRBV9 and TRBJ1-6; tentatively, D is TRBD1 (5 bases). V was trimmed by 7 bases and J by 8 bases, leaving 16 bases between them. CDR1 and CDR2 (germline): SGDLS, YYNGEE. CDR3 length equals 14 residues. CDR3 sequence reads: CASSPRGDDSPLHF. CDR3 DNA: TGTGCCAGCTCACCTCGGGGGGATGATTCACCCCTCCACTTT.